These 19 T cell receptor beta chains came from one sample sequenced in a study of molecular identifiers for immune sequencing clone quantification. From the PCR reads, TCRdb called clonotypes with MiXCR, one entry per CDR3 protein. Of 80,000 to 95,000 distinct CDR3 sequences in the sample, around a fifth were seen once. Sequenced sample: naive CD8+ T cells from blood, with Jurkat cell RNA spiked in. Sample subset: FACS-sorted CD8+CD4-CCR7+CD45RA+ naive T cells. All receptors derive from a human donor in good health. Some libraries in this study had Jurkat cell RNA spiked in.

This clonotype was counted at least ten times. The chain employs TRBV7-2 and TRBJ1-4; no firm D call. Germline CDR1 is SGHTA and CDR2 is FQGNSA. Trimming left V 0 bases short and J 8 bases short, with 7 bases between. CDR3 size: 13 residues. CDR3 amino acids: CASSLATLEKLFF. CDR3 DNA: TGTGCCAGCAGCTTAGCTACTCTAGAAAAACTGTTTTTT.

Many counts were recorded for this clonotype. The gene calls are TRBV3-1 and TRBJ2-5; tentatively, D is TRBD2 (5 bases). Germline lookup yields CDR1 LGHDT and CDR2 YNNKEL (reference sequence). Between the trimmed V and J ends, which lost 4 bases and 0 bases, there was a span of 12 bases. This CDR3 is built from 15 residues. CDR3 protein: CASSPSDGNQETQYF. The CDR3 region has the DNA TGTGCCAGCAGCCCGTCCGACGGGAACCAAGAGACCCAGTACTTC.

There are many counts of this clonotype. The chain is built from TRBV29-1 and TRBJ2-3; D is undetermined. Germline CDR1 and CDR2: SQVTM and ANQGSEA. Trimming took off 6 bases at V and 0 bases at J, with 10 bases between the two ends. The CDR3 runs to 13 residues. CDR3 nucleotides: TGCAGCGTCCTGGACGATAGCACAGATACGCAGTATTTT. It is translated as CSVLDDSTDTQYF.

This clonotype appeared many times. The gene calls are TRBV5-1 and TRBJ2-7; D gene ambiguous. The germline gives CDR1 SGHRS, CDR2 YFSETQ. The CDR3 loop spans 16 amino acids. V was trimmed by 0 bases and J by 2 bases, leaving 15 bases between them. The CDR3: CASSLDAGSVAYEQYF. In nucleotides, the CDR3 is TGCGCCAGCAGCTTGGATGCCGGCAGCGTGGCCTACGAGCAGTACTTC.

This clonotype occurred many times. The chain recombines TRBV10-3 with TRBJ2-1, with D perhaps matching TRBD2 (5 bases). The V end lost 8 bases, the J end lost 0 bases, and 11 bases lay between the germline ends. CDR1 and CDR2 from the germline V gene are ENHRY and SYGVKD. This CDR3 has 14 amino acids. Written as DNA, the CDR3 is TGTGCCATCGGCAGAGGGAGCTCCTACAATGAGCAGTTCTTC. It encodes CAIGRGSSYNEQFF.

CDR3 protein: CASSPVGATEAFF. The CDR3 region has the DNA TGTGCCAGCAGCCCCGTTGGGGCCACTGAAGCTTTCTTT. The rearrangement uses TRBV7-9 and TRBJ1-1; TRBD1 is a possible D gene (5 bases). This CDR3 is built from 13 residues. V lost 5 bases and J 4 bases, leaving 11 bases between the germline ends. CDR1 and CDR2 (germline): SEHNR, FQNEAQ (reference sequence).

In this sample, this clonotype turned up many times. The J gene is TRBJ2-6, the V gene TRBV5-5; no clear D gene. Germline values: CDR1 SGHKS, CDR2 YYEKEE (reference sequence). The V end lost 0 bases, the J end lost 0 bases, and 4 bases lay between the germline ends. The CDR3 extends over 15 amino acids. Written as DNA, the CDR3 is TGTGCCAGCAGCTTGGAGGACTCTGGGGCCAACGTCCTGACTTTC. It translates to CASSLEDSGANVLTF. Based on the CDR3 plus reference TRBV5-5 and TRBJ2-6, the full variable domain is DAGVTQSPTHLIKTRGQQVTLRCSPISGHKSVSWYQQVLGQGPQFIFQYYEKEERGRGNFPDRFSARQFPNYSSELNVNALLLGDSALYLCASSLEDSGANVLTFGAGSRLTVL.

At least ten counts were recorded for this clonotype. The J gene is TRBJ2-3, the V gene TRBV7-2; TRBD2 might be the D (5 bases). In germline, CDR1 is SGHTA, CDR2 FQGNSA. The CDR3 has 16 amino acids. V was cut by 4 bases and J by 0 bases, with 14 bases left in between. The CDR3 sequence: CASSSSREWSTDTQYF. The CDR3 DNA sequence: TGTGCCAGCAGCTCTTCGAGGGAGTGGAGCACAGATACGCAGTATTTT.

V gene TRBV29-1 combines with J gene TRBJ2-7; 7 bases match TRBD2. J lost 5 bases, V lost 7 bases, and 11 bases had no gene match. Germline loops: CDR1 SQVTM, CDR2 ANQGSEA. This CDR3 region has 13 residues. The CDR3 loop is CSALERGGDEQYF. The CDR3 nucleotides read TGCAGCGCCCTGGAGCGGGGAGGAGACGAGCAGTACTTC.

This clonotype was recorded at least ten times. This chain joins TRBV5-4 and TRBJ1-1; D call uncertain. The CDR3 contains 12 residues. Germline V gene sequence: CDR1 SGHNT, CDR2 YYREEE (reference sequence). Trimming shortened V by 3 bases and J by 4 bases, and 7 bases separated the two germline ends. DNA of the CDR3: TGTGCCAGCAGCTCGGGCCGCACTGAAGCTTTCTTT. It encodes CASSSGRTEAFF. Filled out from reference TRBV5-4 and TRBJ1-1, the complete variable domain reads ETGVTQSPTHLIKTRGQQVTLRCSSQSGHNTVSWYQQALGQGPQFIFQYYREEENGRGNFPPRFSGLQFPNYSSELNVNALELDDSALYLCASSSGRTEAFFGQGTRLTVV.

The rearrangement links TRBV20-1 to TRBJ2-7; 10 bases are a match to TRBD2. Germline trimming cut 1 base from V and 3 bases from J; bases unmatched to any gene: 6. CDR1 and CDR2 from the germline V gene are DFQATT and SNEGSKA (reference sequence). The CDR3 runs to 15 residues. The CDR3 here is CSARVLKRGGYEQYF. CDR3 coding DNA: TGCAGTGCTAGAGTACTCAAGCGGGGGGGCTACGAGCAGTACTTC.

This clonotype showed up just a few times. This may arise from a read error, as a much more abundant clone is one base away. The chain carries TRBV14 and TRBJ2-2; no clear D gene. This CDR3 has 17 amino acids. Per the germline V gene, CDR1 is SGHDN and CDR2 is FVKESK. The CDR3: CANSQDLGRRNTGELFF. The CDR3 coding sequence is TGTGCCAACAGCCAAGATCTGGGTCGACGCAACACCGGGGAGCTGTTTTTT.

This clonotype was seen at least ten times. The chain combines TRBV30 with TRBJ2-7, with D possibly matching TRBD1 (6 bases). The CDR3 is 13 amino acids. Germline lookup yields CDR1 GTSNPN and CDR2 SVGIG (reference sequence). Trimming stripped 2 bases from V and 1 base from J, with 9 bases between. CDR3 region: CAWSSGQSYEQYF. CDR3 DNA sequence: TGTGCCTGGAGTTCTGGACAGTCCTACGAGCAGTACTTC.

This clonotype was seen more than once but under ten times. V is TRBV3-1 and J is TRBJ2-7, with 7 bases lining up with TRBD1. CDR3 length: 15 residues. Germline loops: CDR1 LGHDT, CDR2 YNNKEL (reference sequence). With V trimmed by 4 bases and J by 3 bases, 9 bases remained unmatched. CDR3 bases: TGTGCCAGCAGCCCTTTTCCCGGGACAGTCTACGAGCAGTACTTC. Translated, it gives CASSPFPGTVYEQYF.

This clonotype was observed many times. The chain joins TRBV19 to TRBJ1-1, with TRBD1 identical over 7 bases. Germline assignment: CDR1 LNHDA and CDR2 SQIVND (reference sequence). After removal of 5 bases from V and 4 bases from J, the junction contained 7 bases not matched to a gene. The CDR3 runs 14 residues. For the CDR3, the DNA is TGTGCCAGTAGTTTGCAGGGGGGACGCACTGAAGCTTTCTTT. Translation gives CASSLQGGRTEAFF.

This clonotype was recorded at least ten times. This chain connects TRBV12-3 or TRBV12-4 to TRBJ2-2; weak D call: TRBD2 (5 bases). V was clipped by 3 bases and J by 3 bases, with 8 bases between them. This CDR3 has 14 amino acids. CDR3 region: CASSFSGDTGELFF. CDR3 sequence (DNA): TGTGCCAGCAGTTTCTCCGGGGACACCGGGGAGCTGTTTTTT.

The table lists this clonotype with a few counts. This sequence joins TRBV2 and TRBJ1-4, with D maybe TRBD1 (6 bases). Looked up from germline, CDR1 is SNHLY and CDR2 is FYNNEI. Trimming took 1 base from V and 7 from J, leaving 13 bases between them. The CDR3 extends over 15 amino acids. The chain's CDR3 is CASSEGWGRSEKLFF. CDR3 in DNA: TGTGCCAGCAGTGAAGGTTGGGGGCGTAGTGAAAAACTGTTTTTT. Filled out from reference TRBV2 and TRBJ1-4, the complete variable domain reads EPEVTQTPSHQVTQMGQEVILRCVPISNHLYFYWYRQILGQKVEFLVSFYNNEISEKSEIFDDQFSVERPDGSNFTLKIRSTKLEDSAMYFCASSEGWGRSEKLFFGSGTQLSVL.

This chain links TRBV10-3 with TRBJ2-7, with TRBD1 matching over 7 bases. V lost 5 bases to trimming and J lost 3 bases; unmatched junction nucleotides: 1. The germline V gene has CDR1 ENHRY and CDR2 SYGVKD. CDR3 length: 12 amino acids. In DNA form, the CDR3 reads TGTGCCATCAGTCGGGACAGCTACGAGCAGTACTTC. It encodes CAISRDSYEQYF.

In this sample, this clonotype turned up many times. This chain connects TRBV6-2 or TRBV6-3 to TRBJ2-7, with TRBD2 matching over 12 bases. This CDR3 comprises 16 residues. J gave up 0 bases and V 6 bases, and 6 bases lay outside the gene matches. In germline, CDR1 is MNHEY, CDR2 SVGEGT. The CDR3 nucleotides read TGTGCCAGCAGCAGACTAGCGGGAGAATACTCCTACGAGCAGTACTTC. Translating gives CASSRLAGEYSYEQYF.